Listed here is a single T cell receptor beta chain. The sample is drawn from a study of OX40 agonist ivuxolimab in advanced cancers. Overall study: Patients were dosed with the agonistic anti-OX40 (CD134) antibody ivuxolimab. Participants, 75% to 90% male, averaged roughly 60 years of age, ranging from roughly 23 to 80. Patients were infused with ivuxolimab every 2 weeks at 0.01 to 10 mg/kg.

Looked up from germline, CDR1 is SGHVS and CDR2 is FNYEAQ. The CDR3 runs to 17 residues. V was pared by 0 bases and J by 5 bases, with 14 bases between. Using immunoSEQ multiplex PCR, the repertoire was profiled, and TCRdb retains in-frame clones only, with some absent. The data show tens of thousands of clones, more than 80% seen once. The V and J genes are TRBV7-6 and TRBJ1-6, with D hard to call. This clonotype originated in an adult with an advanced solid tumor such as melanoma, head and neck, liver or kidney cancer. The material was CD4+ or CD8+ T cells sorted from blood, obtained in a trial of the OX40 agonist ivuxolimab. The CDR3 nucleotides read TGTGCCAGCAGCTTAGCGCCATCAGGAAGGGATAATTCACCCCTCCACTTT. Translated: CASSLAPSGRDNSPLHF.